Reported below is one T cell receptor (beta chain). Its target is unknown. These data originate in a study of T cells in Graves' hyperthyroidism and ophthalmopathy. Findings and limits, study-wide: Appearing also in blood were most of the thyroid clonotypes expanded above 0.001.

The CDR3 has 14 amino acids. With 5 bases clipped from V and 8 bases from J, the junction kept 12 bases outside the gene matches. Germline CDR1 reads DFQATT; CDR2 reads SNEGSKA (reference sequence). Amplified TCR beta CDR3 regions derived from RNA transcripts. The HTBI set primed first-round TCR CDR3 RT-PCR. TCRdb recomputed calls from the multiplex PCR reads with MiXCR, one row per CDR3 protein. The sample lists fewer than 750,000 distinct CDR3 sequences, around 45% occurring once. The specimen was peripheral blood or thyroid tissue (not recorded which). This chain joins TRBV20-1 and TRBJ2-1; TRBD2 agrees at 7 bases. The sequence was collected from a woman under 30 with Graves' hyperthyroidism. This CDR3 is CSAPLRGEGDEQFF. The CDR3 DNA follows: TGCAGTGCTCCTTTGCGCGGGGAGGGTGATGAGCAGTTCTTC.